Shown below are 3 T cell receptor beta chains from a single sample sequenced in a study of blood T cell repertoires in COVID-19. Using immunoSEQ multiplex PCR, the repertoire was profiled, and TCRdb retains in-frame clones only, with some absent. The table has around 100,000 clones, about 88% seen once. The sample was peripheral blood. These receptors came from a woman aged 60 to 75 with acute or convalescent COVID-19.

The chain joins TRBV5-1 to TRBJ2-5; 12 nucleotides align to TRBD2. This CDR3 spans 16 amino acids. V trimming: 0 bases; J trimming: 2 bases; junction bases outside the gene matches: 2. Germline CDR1 SGHRS, CDR2 YFSETQ. As DNA, the CDR3 is TGCGCCAGCAGCTTGGGACTAGCGGGAGCGCAAGAGACCCAGTACTTC. This translates into CASSLGLAGAQETQYF.

This clone has more than one count but fewer than ten. The rearrangement uses TRBV28 and TRBJ1-6; TRBD1 matches 10 bases. Germline V gives CDR1 MDHEN, CDR2 SYDVKM. Losses at the gene ends were 4 bases for V and 7 bases for J; bases not matched to a gene: 4. The CDR3 loop spans 15 amino acids. The CDR3 sequence: CASSSPGQGNSPLHF. The CDR3 DNA is TGTGCCAGCAGTTCCCCGGGACAGGGGAATTCACCCCTCCACTTT.

The rearrangement links TRBV6-5 to TRBJ1-2; 8 bases align to TRBD1. The junction had 15 bases not matched to a gene; V was cut back by 7 bases and J by 8 bases. Germline V gives CDR1 MNHEY, CDR2 SVGAGI. The CDR3 contains 15 residues. CDR3 DNA sequence: TGTGCCAGCATTAACGTCGGACAGGGATCTTTAGGCTACACCTTC. It codes for CASINVGQGSLGYTF.